This T cell receptor beta chain was sequenced in a study of shared clonotypes between healthy human individuals (dated by TCRdb to the early 2020s). For the wider study: The cohort comprised a couple of women and a few men aged 18 to 49 years. Leukapheresis yielded between about 0.94 and 9 billion PBMCs per donor. Per donor, three plates each were used for CD4 naive and CD4 memory, two for CD8 naive, and one for CD8 memory. To estimate repertoire size and how much clonotypes are shared between individuals, the study performed deep sequencing of blood TCR repertoires from a few healthy adults. Different laboratories and diverse techniques were used to prepare libraries and sequence TCR repertoires, to increase sequencing depth and limit assay-specific biases.

Donors were healthy HIV-negative adults with no recently reported acute infections or vaccinations. Every donor was a Caucasian adult residing in Nashville, Tennessee, USA. CD4+ T cells were enriched by magnetic negative selection, after which naive cells were positively selected on CD45RA and the negative fraction was taken as the memory subset. Blood was collected by leukapheresis, and PBMCs were isolated by Ficoll-Histopaque density gradient centrifugation and then cryopreserved in liquid nitrogen vapor phase. Analytical flow cytometry was used to check the purity and quantity of every magnetically sorted T cell population. From each sorted fraction, genomic DNA was isolated and quantified by UV absorbance on a Nanodrop 2000c. Study-level results and caveats: Across a few donors, 5% to 6% of naive CD4, around 3.3% of naive CD8, about 2% of memory CD4, and 0.4% of memory CD8 clonotypes were shared. Pairwise subsampling indicated that sequencing depth was expected to affect the degree of clonotype sharing among donors. The genetic and exposure-history diversity represented was limited by the small number of donors. Compared with non-shared clonotypes, clonotypes shared by all four sorted-subset donors had higher generation probabilities. Estimated clonotype richness was generally larger for naive than for memory subsets. Incomplete sequencing was indicated by rarefaction of sorted-subset datasets, despite the large sequencing depth. Only blood was sampled, and tissue TCR repertoires likely differ from those in blood.

For this clone: The antigen it recognizes is unknown. No clone much larger than this one lies a single base away; base qualities are absent.

TCR CDR3 regions were amplified from genomic DNA by multiplex PCR using the deep immunoSEQ assay. Extracted genomic DNA from each cell subset was distributed evenly across all wells of several immunoSEQ 96-well plates, and each plate was treated as a replicate. For sorted subsets, each replicate PCR was loaded with about 0.2 ug genomic DNA, equivalent to 25,000 to 35,000 T cell genomes. The purified libraries were quantified using a Qubit 3.0 fluorometer, sized with a Bioanalyzer 2100, and then quantified again using the KAPA Library Quantification kit. Every immunoSEQ 96-well plate was sequenced on a separate single-read 150-cycle Illumina NextSeq 550 flow cell. From the authors' description of their analysis: The immunoSEQ output contained only junctional sequences without quality scores, so filtering could not match that applied to full-length reads. To assign V/J genes and CDR3, sequences were annotated using PyIR, a Python wrapper for IgBLAST v1.9, with IMGT germline references. Reads with weak V/J assignments (E-value above 1e-6), missing CDR3, stop codons, out-of-frame junctions, or ambiguous translated residues were removed. V3J clonotypes were defined as sequences sharing the same inferred V gene, J gene, and CDR3 amino acid sequence. To compute the percentage overlap between repertoires, the number of shared unique clonotypes was divided by the size of the smaller repertoire. Repertoire richness was assessed with RTK rarefaction, the Chao1 estimator, and Recon v2.1 estimates of unobserved clonotypes. Generation probabilities for all TCRbeta clonotypes obtained by the gDNA method from a few donors were computed using OLGA. TCRdb provides this immuneACCESS table in a form limited to in-frame rearrangements. Some clones are lacking; in checked studies, under half of them reflect an unresolved V gene, and why the rest are absent is not known. From that table come the V and J calls and clone size; the DNA was used to work out D and trimming. The sample has under 650,000 clones on record, 90% to 97% of them singletons. The ten most abundant clones make up approximately 0.06% of the sample.

From a lookup of the germline V gene, CDR1 and CDR2 are SGHRS and YFSETQ. Deletion took 4 bases off V and 6 bases off J, with a span of 13 bases between the germline ends. From cysteine to phenylalanine, the CDR3 is 14 amino acids long. Only CDR3 DNA is held: 42 bases, read in frame from base 1. This clonotype was obtained from a woman aged 25 to 39 in good health. The sequenced material came from naive CD4+ T cells sorted from blood. The meaning of the sample's cell subset or site label: CD45RA+ positively selected. The rearranged chain carries TRBV5-1 and TRBJ2-2, with a tentative D gene TRBD1 over 6 matching bases. The DNA sequence reads TGCGCCAGCAGCCTACAGGGTGAGGCCGGGGAGCTGTTTTTT. Its protein is CASSLQGEAGELFF. With the rest looked up from the reference TRBV5-1 and TRBJ2-2 genes rather than sequenced, the full variable domain is KAGVTQTPRYLIKTRGQQVTLSCSPISGHRSVSWYQQTPGQGLQFLFEYFSETQRNKGNFPGRFSGRQFSNSRSEMNVSTLELGDSALYLCASSLQGEAGELFFGEGSRLTVL.